These 22 T cell receptor beta chains share one sample of origin, sequenced in a study of T-cell memory formation after mild COVID-19 (dated by TCRdb to the early 2020s). The library relied on 5' RACE. Instrument used: Illumina NovaSeq 6000. TCRdb reanalyzed the raw reads on its own, using fastp at Q25 for trimming and MiXCR for clone calling, and kept in-frame beta chains. Each entry merges the rows of one CDR3 protein and shows their most common DNA and genes. Here the sample has some 320,000 distinct CDR3 sequences; roughly an eighth occur a single time. Clones ranked in the top ten supply roughly 23% of the sample. The sequencing input was PBMCs or a T cell subset sorted from them (not recorded which). The source of these receptors is a man in his late teens or twenties who had mild COVID-19 (a few samples of this study predate the infection). The sample titles of this study are shuffled in the database, so cell type and time point are left out; the donor was told from shared clones.

This clonotype was detected a few times. One end of the junction does not line up with germline, which may come from a read error. The V call is TRBV7-2, the J call TRBJ2-3; 12 bases agree with TRBD2. Germline V gene data show CDR1 as SGHTA and CDR2 as FQGNSA. The CDR3 consists of 13 residues. As DNA, the CDR3 is TGTGCCAGCAGCTCCGCTAGCGGGGGGGAGACATCATTT. It specifies CASSSASGGETSF.

This clonotype occurred a few times. The genes are TRBV18 and TRBJ1-4; no clear D. V lost 3 bases and J 8 bases, leaving 19 bases between the germline ends. CDR1 is KGHSH, CDR2 LQKENI, per germline. CDR3 size: 16 residues. The CDR3 loop is CASSPIDGPLGEKLFF. Here the CDR3 DNA reads TGTGCCAGCTCACCGATAGATGGACCCTTAGGCGAAAAACTGTTTTTT. Filled out from reference TRBV18 and TRBJ1-4, the complete variable domain reads NAGVMQNPRHLVRRRGQEARLRCSPMKGHSHVYWYRQLPEEGLKFMVYLQKENIIDESGMPKERFSAEFPKEGPSILRIQQVVRGDSAAYFCASSPIDGPLGEKLFFGSGTQLSVL.

The chain carries TRBV7-2 and TRBJ2-5; weak D call: TRBD1 (5 bases). From germline, CDR1 is SGHTA and CDR2 FQGNSA. The CDR3 consists of 11 residues. V was shortened by 4 bases and J by 10 bases, with 10 bases between the two germline ends. The CDR3 bases are TGTGCCAGCAGCTCTAGACAGCGCCAGTACTTC. Translating it yields CASSSRQRQYF.

This clonotype was found a few times. This chain joins TRBV29-1 and TRBJ1-2, with D unclear. The CDR3 has 12 amino acids. V gave up 3 bases and J gave up 8 bases, with 13 bases separating them. Germline CDR1 reads SQVTM; CDR2 reads ANQGSEA. CDR3 loop: CSVDSGRRGYTF. The CDR3 nucleotides are TGCAGCGTTGATTCAGGAAGGCGAGGCTACACCTTC.

This clonotype showed up just a few times. The chain has TRBV14 and TRBJ1-2; 9 positions agree with TRBD1. V shed 4 bases and J 7 bases; nucleotides not matched to a gene: 7. CDR1 and CDR2 (germline): SGHDN, FVKESK. The CDR3 is 14 amino acids. This CDR3 is CASSLQGARSGYTF. In DNA, the CDR3 is TGTGCCAGCAGCCTACAGGGGGCGCGGAGTGGCTACACCTTC. Full variable domain (rest looked up from reference TRBV14 and TRBJ1-2): EAGVTQFPSHSVIEKGQTVTLRCDPISGHDNLYWYRRVMGKEIKFLLHFVKESKQDESGMPNNRFLAERTGGTYSTLKVQPAELEDSGVYFCASSLQGARSGYTFGSGTRLTVV.

Only a few counts were recorded for this clonotype. The chain uses TRBV6-5 and TRBJ1-1, with 8 bases lining up with TRBD1. The CDR3 is 13 amino acids. CDR1 and CDR2 from the germline V gene are MNHEY and SVGAGI. The V and J ends lost 7 bases and 0 bases, in that order; junction bases with no gene match: 1. CDR3 coding DNA: TGTGCCAGCAAACAGGGGGTGAACACTGAAGCTTTCTTT. Amino acid sequence: CASKQGVNTEAFF.

This clonotype was counted only a few times. This sequence joins TRBV12-3 or TRBV12-4 and TRBJ2-5; D is perhaps TRBD2 (6 bases). Trimming took 7 bases from V and 2 from J, leaving 14 bases between them. The CDR3 is made up of 14 amino acids. The CDR3 region is CASTLGGSQETQYF. The CDR3, as DNA: TGTGCCAGCACCTTGGGGGGTTCTCAAGAGACCCAGTACTTC.

The V and J genes are TRBV12-3 or TRBV12-4 and TRBJ1-1; D gene uncertain. Trimming removed 7 bases at V and 3 bases at J, with 12 bases between. The CDR3 has 13 residues. The chain's CDR3 is CASTSTWDTEAFF. The CDR3, as DNA: TGTGCCAGCACTTCCACGTGGGACACTGAAGCTTTCTTT.

This clonotype was picked up a small number of times. The rearrangement joins TRBV4-3 to TRBJ2-1; no reliable D call. V was clipped by 3 bases and J by 4 bases, with 19 bases between them. This CDR3 spans 17 amino acids. The germline gives CDR1 LGHNA, CDR2 YSLEER. This CDR3 reads CASSHRGETPIYNEQFF. The CDR3 nucleotides read TGCGCCAGCAGCCACCGTGGAGAGACACCGATTTACAATGAGCAGTTCTTC.

V usage is TRBV12-3 or TRBV12-4 and J usage is TRBJ1-2; no reliable D call. CDR3 length equals 14 residues. V lost 3 bases, J lost 8 bases, and 16 bases lay in between. CDR3 in amino acids: CASSFDGPQRGYTF. Written as DNA, the CDR3 is TGTGCCAGCAGTTTCGACGGGCCCCAAAGGGGCTACACCTTC.

CDR3 nucleotide sequence: TGCAGCGTTGCATGGGACAGTGCTTCAGGCTCTGGGGCCAACGTCCTGACTTTC. Its protein product is CSVAWDSASGSGANVLTF. The V call is TRBV29-1, the J call TRBJ2-6, with 7 bases fitting TRBD1. Germline V gene lookup returns CDR1 SQVTM and CDR2 ANQGSEA. The V gene end was trimmed by 4 bases and the J gene end by 0 bases; junction bases not matched to a gene: 12. CDR3 length: 18 amino acids. The complete variable domain, with remaining parts taken from reference TRBV29-1 and TRBJ2-6, reads SAVISQKPSRDICQRGTSLTIQCQVDSQVTMMFWYRQQPGQSLTLIATANQGSEATYESGFVIDKFPISRPNLTFSTLTVSNMSPEDSSIYLCSVAWDSASGSGANVLTFGAGSRLTVL.

This clonotype was picked up a small number of times. The chain links TRBV7-9 to TRBJ1-2; unclear D gene. Looked up from germline, CDR1 is SEHNR and CDR2 is FQNEAQ (reference sequence). Trimming pared 3 bases from V and 4 bases from J, leaving 12 bases between. CDR3 length: 14 amino acids. In nucleotides, the CDR3 is TGTGCCAGCAGCTTCCCGGGGATCGGCTATGGCTACACCTTC. It yields the protein CASSFPGIGYGYTF.

This chain uses TRBV7-3 with TRBJ2-3, with D uncertain. This CDR3 is 15 amino acids long. Trimming pared 5 bases from V and 4 bases from J, leaving 16 bases between. Germline CDR1 is SGHTA and CDR2 is FQGTGA. The CDR3 DNA follows: TGTGCCAGCAGCCCCAACCCGATACAGCCAGATACGCAGTATTTT. This gives the protein CASSPNPIQPDTQYF.

This clonotype was seen a handful of times. The chain joins TRBV7-2 to TRBJ1-5; D unresolved. The V end was cut by 3 bases, the J end by 6 bases, with 9 bases between. CDR1 and CDR2 from the germline V gene are SGHTA and FQGNSA. This CDR3 is built from 13 residues. CDR3 amino acids: CASSFLSRQPQHF. The CDR3 region has the DNA TGTGCCAGCAGCTTCCTATCCCGTCAGCCCCAGCATTTT. Using reference TRBV7-2 and TRBJ1-5 for the parts outside the CDR3, the full variable domain is GAGVSQSPSNKVTEKGKDVELRCDPISGHTALYWYRQSLGQGLEFLIYFQGNSAPDKSGLPSDRFSAERTGGSVSTLTIQRTQQEDSAVYLCASSFLSRQPQHFGDGTRLSIL.

V gene TRBV29-1 combines with J gene TRBJ1-1; D call uncertain. Germline lookup yields CDR1 SQVTM and CDR2 ANQGSEA. The CDR3 sequence is 13 residues long. The V end lost 4 bases, the J end lost 0 bases, and 9 bases lay between the germline ends. The CDR3 DNA sequence: TGCAGCGTTGGTGGGGTACTGAACACTGAAGCTTTCTTT. This codes for CSVGGVLNTEAFF.

The rearrangement uses TRBV12-3 or TRBV12-4 and TRBJ2-3, with 9 bases lining up with TRBD2. The CDR3 has 15 residues. V lost 2 bases, J lost 4 bases, and 4 bases stayed unmatched. The CDR3: CASSLQGGGADTQYF. The CDR3 DNA sequence: TGTGCCAGCAGTTTACAGGGCGGGGGGGCAGATACGCAGTATTTT.

The CDR3 loop reads CASSLGMGWTYNEQFF. The CDR3 DNA is TGCGCCAGCAGCTTGGGGATGGGCTGGACCTACAATGAGCAGTTCTTC. V usage is TRBV5-1 and J usage is TRBJ2-1; D gene uncertain. Trimming left V 0 bases short and J 2 bases short, with 12 bases between. CDR1 is SGHRS, CDR2 YFSETQ, per germline. The CDR3 runs 16 residues.

This clonotype was counted ten times or more. The chain combines TRBV5-1 with TRBJ2-7; 10 bases line up with TRBD1. The CDR3 extends over 15 amino acids. The J segment lost 4 bases and the V segment lost 7 bases, leaving 11 bases of the junction unmatched. CDR1 and CDR2 from the germline V gene are SGHRS and YFSETQ. Here the CDR3 reads CASARSGTGEYEQYF. DNA of the CDR3: TGCGCCAGCGCCCGCTCCGGGACAGGGGAGTACGAGCAGTACTTC.

This clonotype was detected many times. The rearrangement links TRBV9 to TRBJ2-1; tentative D call: TRBD2 (5 bases). V was trimmed by 7 bases and J by 4 bases, leaving 15 bases between them. Germline assignment: CDR1 SGDLS and CDR2 YYNGEE. This CDR3 has 14 residues. This CDR3 is CASGGYSTYNEQFF. DNA for the CDR3: TGTGCCAGCGGAGGATACAGCACTTACAATGAGCAGTTCTTC.

In this sample, this clonotype turned up a few times. The chain employs TRBV6-5 and TRBJ2-1, with 8 bases fitting TRBD1. The germline CDR1 and CDR2 sequences are MNHEY and SVGAGI. The V and J ends lost 3 bases and 10 bases, in that order; junction bases with no gene match: 5. CDR3 length: 13 residues. DNA of the CDR3: TGTGCCAGCAGTTATGGGACAGGTAGAGAGCAGTTCTTC. Its protein product is CASSYGTGREQFF.

V and J are TRBV6-5 and TRBJ1-1; D unresolved. The ends were cut back, 4 bases at V and 10 bases at J, with 16 bases in the middle. The CDR3 loop spans 13 amino acids. Germline CDR1 is MNHEY and CDR2 is SVGAGI. In DNA, the CDR3 is TGTGCCAGCAGTTCGCGGGATGGGGTTGGAGCTTTCTTT. Amino acid sequence: CASSSRDGVGAFF.

The chain uses TRBV4-1 and TRBJ1-5; D is unresolved. The CDR3 sequence is 14 residues long. Deletions cut 1 base from V and 2 bases from J, with 6 bases between. Germline CDR1 MGHRA, CDR2 YSYEKL. The CDR3 DNA sequence: TGCGCCAGCAGCCAAGCCGGGGGCAATCAGCCCCAGCATTTT. This sequence encodes CASSQAGGNQPQHF.